Listed below are T cell receptor beta chains from one sample, sequenced in a study of cytomegalovirus exposure and HLA in healthy donors. Profiling relied on immunoSEQ multiplex PCR, and the TCRdb table lists in-frame clones only, not all of them. The specimen's table records tens of thousands of clones. Material for sequencing was PBMCs. These receptors were obtained from a man in his forties in good health and CMV-seropositive. The CDR3 runs from the conserved cysteine through the conserved F or W.

J: TRBJ2-7
V: TRBV4-1
CDR3: CASSPRDRAYEQYF

J: TRBJ1-6
V: TRBV7-9
CDR3: CASSQKKQQGIGSPLHF

J: TRBJ2-2
V: TRBV9
CDR3: CASSVVPGGPNTGELFF

J: TRBJ1-3
V: TRBV27
CDR3: CASSRSIVGNTIYF

J: TRBJ1-5
V: TRBV7-9
CDR3: CASSTGGVQPQHF

J: TRBJ1-3
V: TRBV19
CDR3: CASRGLGGRGGNTIYF

J: TRBJ1-4
V: TRBV28
CDR3: CASNTPGRGEKLFF

J: TRBJ2-7
V: TRBV7-4
CDR3: CASNLQTGTYEQYF

J: TRBJ2-2
V: TRBV30
CDR3: CAWTGGMYTGELFF

J: TRBJ1-3
V: TRBV6-5
CDR3: CASSRDGQRNTIYF

J: TRBJ1-3
V: TRBV6-5
CDR3: CASSYSGSSGNTIYF

J: TRBJ2-1
V: TRBV4-1
CDR3: CASSQLTNEQFF

J: TRBJ2-7
V: TRBV4-1
CDR3: CASSQGVVAGGYEQYF

J: TRBJ1-1
V: TRBV10-3
CDR3: CAISESEQANTEAFF

J: TRBJ2-1
V: TRBV4-3
CDR3: CASSREGGRGYNEQFF

J: TRBJ2-5
V: TRBV7-9
CDR3: CASSNGQGGRETQYF

J: TRBJ2-1
V: TRBV18
CDR3: CASSPAGTPTSSYNEQFF

J: TRBJ1-2
V: TRBV15
CDR3: CATSRDGRDRDGYTF

J: TRBJ1-2
V: TRBV30
CDR3: CAWTPQGNYGYTF

J: TRBJ2-7
V: TRBV19
CDR3: CASSRGLADYEQYF

J: TRBJ2-4
V: TRBV11-2
CDR3: CASSSSSGVGNIQYF

J: TRBJ2-1
V: TRBV6-5
CDR3: CASRQGKGSGYEQFF

J: TRBJ1-1
V: TRBV6-5
CDR3: CASSYEVSTEAFF

J: TRBJ1-3
V: TRBV6-5
CDR3: CASQISGGTGNTIYF

J: TRBJ1-2
V: TRBV9
CDR3: CASSVGRQGNYGYTF

J: TRBJ2-1
V: TRBV5-8
CDR3: CASSLRSNEQFF

J: TRBJ2-5
V: TRBV25-1
CDR3: CASSDSAGGPETQYF

J: TRBJ2-3
V: TRBV7-2
CDR3: CASSYQRERTDTQYF

J: TRBJ2-6
V: TRBV30
CDR3: CAWSSPGAPGANVLTF

J: TRBJ1-1
V: TRBV10-3
CDR3: CAISEGGTGGFGTEASF

J: TRBJ1-1
V: TRBV5-5
CDR3: CASSWGENTEAFF

J: TRBJ2-3
V: TRBV9
CDR3: CASSARDSRDTDTQYF

J: TRBJ1-5
V: TRBV28
CDR3: CASSQGVRQPQHF

J: TRBJ2-5
V: TRBV9
CDR3: CASSPPGQGRLETQYF

J: TRBJ2-1
V: TRBV30
CDR3: CAWSGSGEQFF

J: TRBJ2-7
V: TRBV27
CDR3: CASSLGTAYEQYF

J: TRBJ2-7
V: TRBV9
CDR3: CASSGLPWSEQYF

J: TRBJ2-5
V: TRBV7-9
CDR3: CASRHRGQGYETQYF

J: TRBJ2-1
V: TRBV19
CDR3: CASKLATPYNEQFF

J: TRBJ1-5
V: TRBV19
CDR3: CASSIHGQGTYQPQHF

J: TRBJ2-3
V: TRBV5-5
CDR3: CASRTAGTSTDTQYF

J: TRBJ2-4
V: TRBV7-3
CDR3: CASSLAGTSGSAKNIQYF

J: TRBJ2-7
V: TRBV19
CDR3: CASSIAWTGSSYEQYF

J: TRBJ2-3
V: TRBV5-1
CDR3: CASSLITSGRTDTQYF

J: TRBJ1-2
V: TRBV5-1
CDR3: CASSDIQGAPHGYTF

J: TRBJ1-1
V: TRBV11-3
CDR3: CASSLVAGNTEAFF

J: TRBJ2-2
V: TRBV7-9
CDR3: CASKSGSNTGELFF

J: TRBJ2-5
V: TRBV19
CDR3: CASSPDRGPTLLGETQYF